This T cell receptor (beta chain) was recorded in a study of blood T cell repertoires in COVID-19 (dated by TCRdb to between 2020 and 2021). Study-level background: Samples from collaborators originated in the United States, Italy and Spain and spanned both the acute and convalescent phases of COVID-19. Sample metadata almost always included a de-identified subject ID, COVID-19 status, age in years and sex. The prospective study material was composed of cDNA or gDNA derived from T cells, B-cell-depleted T cells, or PBMCs. The samples were drawn from two sources: the first 160 participants of the ongoing ImmuneRACE study, and about 1,300 subjects contributed by 6 global collaborators. Subjects who had been exposed to COVID-19, were actively infected with it, or had recovered from it provided the deeply sampled blood TCRbeta repertoires that made up the dataset. The repertoires were released in a freely available public database intended as a resource for research on the immune response to SARS-CoV-2. Where HLA class I and class II types were available, the types were taken from metadata supplied by the sample provider, not from assay-based typing. Results and caveats for the whole study, not just this receptor: The amount of clinical and demographic metadata varied by source and participant and was provided uncurated.

With respect to this clone: Its antigen remains unidentified. No base qualities exist here, and no much larger clone lies one base off it.

The V end loses 7 bases and the J end loses 2 bases, and a stretch of 12 bases separates them. CDR3 length: 15 amino acids, cysteine to phenylalanine. This entry keeps only the CDR3 DNA: 45 bases, framed from base 1. From the germline V gene, CDR1 is MNHEY and CDR2 is SVGAGI. TCRbeta CDR3 regions were amplified from genomic DNA using the immunoSEQ Assay, a bias-controlled multiplex PCR. The published analysis was carried out like this. The number of nucleated cells in each sample was estimated from the amplification of reference gene primers within the assay. To quantify the absolute abundance of each unique TCRbeta CDR3 rearrangement, sequence reads were collapsed and filtered. Productive Simpson clonality was computed per sample as the square root of Simpson's diversity index over productive rearrangements. This immuneACCESS table, as held by TCRdb, lists in-frame sequences with V and J called but not all clones. Of the missing ones, under half trace to an unresolved V gene in checked studies; the others have no known cause. V and J calls and clone size come straight from that table; D and trimming were deduced from the DNA. A total of more than 300,000 clones appear in this sample, around 89% of them only once. Together, the top ten hold 0.9% to 1.5% of the sample.

In the prospective study, participants were roughly 18 to 100 years old, resided in around 25 geographic areas of the United States, and were enrolled through a virtual design. In the prospective study, participants were assigned to cohorts based on the clinical history participants reported in a screening survey and a study questionnaire. ImmuneRACE Cohort 3 recovered participants were defined by two consecutive negative NP/OP PCR tests, healthcare professional clearance, or symptom resolution. Mobile phlebotomists in the prospective study collected whole blood, serum and a nasopharyngeal or oropharyngeal swab from every participant. Additional blood draws and questionnaires over an approximately two-month period could optionally be provided by prospective study participants. Before DNA extraction, prospective study blood samples were shipped either frozen or at room temperature.

The sequence was collected from a woman younger than 30 who had recovered from COVID-19. Sequenced sample: PBMCs or T cells enriched from blood (not recorded which). The V and J genes are TRBV6-5 and TRBJ1-6; the D gene is possibly TRBD1, with 5 bases matching. The CDR3 sequence is CASTLRGTYNSPLHF. In nucleotide form, the sequence is TGTGCCAGCACCTTAAGGGGAACCTATAATTCACCCCTCCACTTT.